The 27 T cell receptor beta chains listed next were all sequenced from one sample in a study of cytotoxic CD8 clonotypes in ibrutinib-treated CLL. The assay was immunoSEQ multiplex PCR, and TCRdb's table has in-frame clones only and misses some. This table has fewer than 400,000 clones, roughly 70% appearing once. The material was PBMCs, obtained after 36 months of ibrutinib treatment. The receptors were sampled from a human donor with chronic lymphocytic leukemia.

Here the CDR3 reads CASSFGTGRNEQYF. CDR3 nucleotides: TGTGCCAGCAGTTTTGGGACAGGGAGAAACGAGCAGTACTTC. This chain links TRBV27 with TRBJ2-7; 9 nucleotides align to TRBD1. This CDR3 is built from 14 residues. With 3 bases clipped from V and 5 bases from J, the junction kept 5 bases outside the gene matches. Germline assignment: CDR1 MNHEY and CDR2 SMNVEV (reference sequence).

This clone has just a few counts. The rearrangement uses TRBV19 and TRBJ2-4, with a possible D match to TRBD2 (6 bases). The germline V and J ends were trimmed by 3 bases and 2 bases, with 11 bases remaining between them. Germline CDR1 and CDR2: LNHDA and SQIVND (reference sequence). This CDR3 has 15 residues. The CDR3 nucleotides are TGTGCCAGTAGTATTATGCGGGGTACCAAAAACATTCAGTACTTC. Encoded protein: CASSIMRGTKNIQYF.

This rearrangement joins TRBV7-9 to TRBJ1-6; 9 positions match TRBD1. Germline CDR1 reads SEHNR; CDR2 reads FQNEAQ (reference sequence). The CDR3 consists of 15 residues. Trimming removed 5 bases from V and 10 bases from J; junction bases left unmatched: 9. The DNA of the CDR3 is TGTGCCAGCAGCCAAGAACAGGGGGCGAAATCACCCCTCCACTTT. Residues: CASSQEQGAKSPLHF.

The rearrangement joins TRBV12-5 to TRBJ2-5, with 7 bases matching TRBD1. There are 17 residues in the CDR3. V lost 3 bases to trimming and J lost 5 bases; unmatched junction nucleotides: 15. CDR1 is LGHNT and CDR2 is FRNRAP in the germline V gene. The CDR3, as DNA: TGTGCTAGTGGTTTTCACCATGCCACAGGGGCTCGGGAGACCCAGTACTTC. Its protein product is CASGFHHATGARETQYF.

The genes are TRBV7-9 and TRBJ2-6; D may be TRBD1 (6 bases). Trimming removed 5 bases from V and 0 bases from J, with 11 bases in between. CDR3 length equals 16 residues. Per the germline V gene, CDR1 is SEHNR and CDR2 is FQNEAQ (reference sequence). DNA for the CDR3: TGTGCCAGCAGCACCACAGGGTACTCTGGGGCCAACGTCCTGACTTTC. Translated: CASSTTGYSGANVLTF.

The gene calls are TRBV19 and TRBJ1-5, with D perhaps TRBD1 (5 bases). This CDR3 region has 17 residues. Germline V gives CDR1 LNHDA, CDR2 SQIVND (reference sequence). The V end was cut by 6 bases, the J end by 0 bases, with 18 bases between. CDR3 amino acids: CASSPTAGTVSNQPQHF. In DNA form, the CDR3 reads TGTGCCAGTAGCCCAACGGCGGGGACGGTTAGCAATCAGCCCCAGCATTTT.

This clone has a handful of counts. The chain recombines TRBV29-1 with TRBJ2-2, with D possibly matching TRBD1 (5 bases). From germline, CDR1 is SQVTM and CDR2 ANQGSEA. V was pared by 0 bases and J by 9 bases, with 14 bases between. This CDR3 has 14 amino acids. CDR3 in amino acids: CSVEDRNQGWELFF. CDR3 sequence (DNA): TGCAGCGTTGAAGATCGTAATCAGGGCTGGGAGCTGTTTTTT.

This clone showed up just a few times. This rearrangement joins TRBV5-1 to TRBJ2-1, with 10 bases identical to TRBD2. CDR3 length: 13 amino acids. V lost 7 bases, J lost 9 bases, and 7 bases stayed unmatched. CDR1 and CDR2 from the germline V gene are SGHRS and YFSETQ. CDR3 protein: CASYSGRAGEQFF. DNA of the CDR3: TGCGCCAGCTACAGCGGGAGGGCCGGTGAGCAGTTCTTC.

This clone has just one count. The J gene is TRBJ1-1, the V gene TRBV13; 10 bases fit TRBD1. The ends lost 0 bases at V and 4 bases at J; junction bases unmatched: 17. Looked up from germline, CDR1 is PRHDT and CDR2 is FYEKMQ (reference sequence). The CDR3 length is 20 residues. The CDR3 DNA reads TGTGCCAGCAGCTTAGGTTGGCTCCCGGGACAGGGGACCTCGGGCACTGAAGCTTTCTTT. Translated, it gives CASSLGWLPGQGTSGTEAFF.

The chain combines TRBV11-2 with TRBJ2-5, with 7 bases identical to TRBD2. Looked up from germline, CDR1 is SGHAT and CDR2 is FQNNGV. CDR3 length: 16 residues. V shed 1 base, J shed 4 bases, and the junction held 9 bases outside the gene matches. The DNA for the CDR3 is TGTGCCAGCAGCTTAGTAAGCGGGGTGTTTTTAGAGACCCAGTACTTC. Amino acids: CASSLVSGVFLETQYF.

The chain employs TRBV29-1 and TRBJ2-7; D assignment may be TRBD1 or TRBD2 (5 bases each). The CDR3 extends over 14 amino acids. In germline, CDR1 is SQVTM, CDR2 ANQGSEA. V lost 6 bases and J lost 0, with 15 bases in between. The CDR3 sequence: CSVRLRGSSYEQYF. CDR3 nucleotides: TGCAGCGTACGTCTGAGGGGTAGCTCCTACGAGCAGTACTTC.

The V gene is TRBV5-3, the J gene TRBJ1-4; maybe TRBD1 (5 bases). TRBV5-3 is placed among ORFs of uncertain function. With 10 bases removed from V and 8 bases from J, the gap between germline ends came to 18 bases. This CDR3 is built from 13 residues. The CDR3 DNA sequence: TGTGCCCCCCAGGGCAGTCGCGGGGAAAAACTGTTTTTT. Translating gives CAPQGSRGEKLFF.

The rearrangement uses TRBV6-5 and TRBJ1-2; 7 nucleotides line up with TRBD1. V shed 2 bases, J shed 4 bases, and the junction held 4 bases outside the gene matches. The germline V gene encodes CDR1 MNHEY and CDR2 SVGAGI. The CDR3 consists of 14 residues. CDR3: CASSYGGQSYGYTF. As DNA, the CDR3 is TGTGCCAGCAGTTACGGGGGACAGAGCTATGGCTACACCTTC.

Only a few counts were recorded for this clone. The rearrangement links TRBV10-3 to TRBJ2-3, with TRBD1 matching over 8 bases. The trim removed 7 bases at V and 2 bases at J, leaving 5 bases unmatched. The CDR3 has 14 amino acids. Germline V gene sequence: CDR1 ENHRY, CDR2 SYGVKD. In DNA form, the CDR3 reads TGTGCCATCACCCAGGGGGCTCCCACAGATACGCAGTATTTT. Translation gives CAITQGAPTDTQYF.

The chain couples TRBV6-5 to TRBJ2-7, with 8 bases aligning to TRBD1. The junction had 3 bases not matched to a gene; V was cut back by 5 bases and J by 3 bases. Germline CDR1 MNHEY, CDR2 SVGAGI. The CDR3 runs 13 residues. The CDR3 nucleotides are TGTGCCAGCAGTAGGGACAGGTTCTACGAGCAGTACTTC. The encoded protein is CASSRDRFYEQYF.

This clone was detected a few times. The V and J genes are TRBV7-6 and TRBJ1-2; D possibly corresponds to TRBD1 (6 bases). CDR3 length equals 13 residues. Germline V gene sequence: CDR1 SGHVS, CDR2 FNYEAQ. V dropped 2 bases and J dropped 3 bases, with 7 bases sitting between them. CDR3 in DNA: TGTGCCAGCAGCTTATCAGGGGACTATGGCTACACCTTC. It yields the protein CASSLSGDYGYTF.

This clone has more than one count but fewer than ten. The rearrangement links TRBV2 to TRBJ1-1; a weak D match, TRBD1 (6 bases). In germline, CDR1 is SNHLY, CDR2 FYNNEI. V shed 7 bases and J shed 5 bases, with 17 bases lying between them. This CDR3 has 14 residues. The CDR3 sequence is CASTEGGAETEAFF. In DNA, the CDR3 is TGTGCCAGCACTGAGGGGGGGGCAGAGACTGAAGCTTTCTTT.

The gene calls are TRBV27 and TRBJ2-5, with 10 nucleotides matching TRBD2. V was pared by 6 bases and J by 0 bases, with 4 bases of the junction left unmatched. In germline, CDR1 is MNHEY, CDR2 SMNVEV (reference sequence). The CDR3 extends over 15 amino acids. The DNA of the CDR3 is TGTGCCAGCAGGACTAGCGGGTTGTACCAAGAGACCCAGTACTTC. This encodes CASRTSGLYQETQYF.

This clone has a handful of counts. V usage is TRBV5-1 and J usage is TRBJ1-5; 11 nucleotides line up with TRBD1. The V and J ends lost 3 bases and 2 bases, in that order; junction bases with no gene match: 10. Germline values: CDR1 SGHRS, CDR2 YFSETQ. The CDR3 runs 18 residues. In DNA, the CDR3 is TGCGCCAGCAGCTCTGGGACAGGGGGAGAAGCTGGCAATCAGCCCCAGCATTTT. Translated, it gives CASSSGTGGEAGNQPQHF.

The chain links TRBV28 to TRBJ2-7; TRBD2 might be the D (5 bases). The CDR3 extends over 13 amino acids. V was shortened by 7 bases and J by 3 bases, with 13 bases between the two germline ends. Germline lookup yields CDR1 MDHEN and CDR2 SYDVKM. In DNA, the CDR3 is TGTGCCAGCATGGTGAGCGGTTACTACGAGCAGTACTTC. Its translation is CASMVSGYYEQYF.

The chain has TRBV7-6 and TRBJ2-2; tentative D call: TRBD2 (6 bases). The germline gives CDR1 SGHVS, CDR2 FNYEAQ. CDR3 length: 17 amino acids. Trimming took 5 bases from V and 4 from J, leaving 20 bases between them. CDR3 DNA sequence: TGTGCCAGCAGCAAAAATAGCGGCTTAAGTGGCACCGGGGAGCTGTTTTTT. Translating it yields CASSKNSGLSGTGELFF.

The chain employs TRBV28 and TRBJ2-7, with 11 bases that match TRBD1. CDR3 length: 15 amino acids. Germline-derived CDR1 and CDR2 are MDHEN and SYDVKM. Losses at the gene ends were 6 bases for V and 5 bases for J; bases not matched to a gene: 9. The CDR3 coding sequence is TGTGCCAGCAGGAGACCGGGACAGGGGGGCAACGAGCAGTACTTC. Its translation is CASRRPGQGGNEQYF.

J is TRBJ2-3 and V is TRBV5-1, with 7 bases matching TRBD1. Germline lookup yields CDR1 SGHRS and CDR2 YFSETQ. The CDR3 is 14 residues long. J was trimmed by 7 bases and V by 0 bases; bases with no gene match: 5. The CDR3 loop is CASSLGTGVHTQYF. CDR3 nucleotide sequence: TGCGCCAGCAGCTTGGGGACAGGAGTACATACGCAGTATTTT.

The chain carries TRBV11-2 and TRBJ1-2; D gene ambiguous. This CDR3 spans 14 amino acids. The ends were cut back, 5 bases at V and 1 base at J, with 11 bases in the middle. CDR1 and CDR2 (germline): SGHAT, FQNNGV. The CDR3 coding sequence is TGTGCCAGCAGCCCTCCCAAGGGTAACTATGGCTACACCTTC. This codes for CASSPPKGNYGYTF.

The chain joins TRBV27 to TRBJ2-7; 8 bases map to TRBD2. V was clipped by 4 bases and J by 7 bases; unmatched bases: 9. Germline-derived CDR1 and CDR2 are MNHEY and SMNVEV (reference sequence). The CDR3 extends over 14 amino acids. The CDR3 DNA sequence: TGTGCCAGCAGTTCCAGTAGCGGGGATCGTGAGCAGTACTTC. Its protein product is CASSSSSGDREQYF.

This clone was counted between two and nine times. The V gene is TRBV5-4, the J gene TRBJ2-7; D is ambiguous. There are 14 residues in the CDR3. V was cut by 4 bases and J by 2 bases, with 13 bases left in between. Germline CDR1 is SGHNT and CDR2 is YYREEE (reference sequence). CDR3 loop: CASSDRFRPYEQYF. CDR3 nucleotides: TGTGCCAGCAGCGACCGATTCCGCCCCTACGAGCAGTACTTC.

V and J are TRBV7-3 and TRBJ2-7, with TRBD2 identical over 7 bases. Germline V gene lookup returns CDR1 SGHTA and CDR2 FQGTGA. After removal of 3 bases from V and 5 bases from J, the junction contained 4 bases not matched to a gene. This CDR3 contains 13 residues. The CDR3 region has the DNA TGTGCCAGCAGCTTCGGGGGGAAGCACGAGCAGTACTTC. As protein: CASSFGGKHEQYF. The full variable domain, its missing parts supplied by reference TRBV7-3 and TRBJ2-7, is GAGVSQTPSNKVTEKGKYVELRCDPISGHTALYWYRQSLGQGPEFLIYFQGTGAADDSGLPNDRFFAVRPEGSVSTLKIQRTERGDSAVYLCASSFGGKHEQYFGPGTRLTVT.